This entry lists 16 T cell receptor beta chains sequenced from one sample in a study of blood T cell repertoires in COVID-19. The table came from immunoSEQ multiplex PCR; TCRdb's copy has only in-frame clones and leaves some out. Found here are 150,000 to 200,000 clones, about 92% of them singletons; the top ten hold 15% to 20%. The sequencing input was peripheral blood. Every receptor here comes from a man aged 55 to 70 with active or convalescent COVID-19.

In this sample, this clone turned up once. V is TRBV5-1 and J is TRBJ2-7, with 8 bases identical to TRBD1. After removal of 4 bases from V and 6 bases from J, the junction contained 6 bases not matched to a gene. The germline gives CDR1 SGHRS, CDR2 YFSETQ. The CDR3 contains 13 residues. This CDR3 reads CASSRSDRGEQYF. CDR3 in DNA: TGCGCCAGCAGCCGATCCGACAGGGGCGAGCAGTACTTC.

In DNA, the CDR3 is TGTGCCAGCAGCTTCACTGCGGGAGTGGGTTACAATGAGCAGTTCTTC. Amino acid sequence: CASSFTAGVGYNEQFF. V and J are TRBV7-2 and TRBJ2-1; 7 nucleotides line up with TRBD2. V shed 3 bases and J 4 bases; nucleotides not matched to a gene: 9. The germline V gene encodes CDR1 SGHTA and CDR2 FQGNSA. This CDR3 has 16 amino acids. The full variable domain, with the rest looked up from reference TRBV7-2 and TRBJ2-1, is GAGVSQSPSNKVTEKGKDVELRCDPISGHTALYWYRQSLGQGLEFLIYFQGNSAPDKSGLPSDRFSAERTGGSVSTLTIQRTQQEDSAVYLCASSFTAGVGYNEQFFGPGTRLTVL.

This rearrangement joins TRBV6-6 to TRBJ1-2; 7 nucleotides agree with TRBD1. CDR1 and CDR2 (germline): MNHNY, SVGAGI (reference sequence). V lost 5 bases, J lost 8 bases, and 8 bases stayed unmatched. The CDR3 length is 13 residues. The CDR3 region has the DNA TGTGCCAGCAGTACCAGGGGGAAACGGGGCTACACCTTC. As protein: CASSTRGKRGYTF.

The chain is built from TRBV10-3 and TRBJ1-2, with 9 positions matching TRBD1. The CDR3 has 12 amino acids. The V segment lost 7 bases and the J segment 6 bases; nucleotides outside the gene matches: 3. Germline V lookup: CDR1 ENHRY, CDR2 SYGVKD. In nucleotides, the CDR3 is TGTGCCATCATGGGACAGGGAGATGGCTACACCTTC. Its translation: CAIMGQGDGYTF.

This clone came up once. The chain couples TRBV19 to TRBJ1-2; 8 bases line up with TRBD1. The CDR3 extends over 13 amino acids. Germline V gene sequence: CDR1 LNHDA, CDR2 SQIVND (reference sequence). J was trimmed by 7 bases and V by 7 bases; bases with no gene match: 8. CDR3 nucleotides: TGTGCCAGTATGATGGACAGGGTAGGTGGCTACACCTTC. As protein: CASMMDRVGGYTF.

This clone has only one observation. This sequence joins TRBV6-2 or TRBV6-3 and TRBJ1-2; no firm D call. Trimming pared 2 bases from V and 7 bases from J, leaving 17 bases between. Germline values: CDR1 MNHEY, CDR2 SVGEGT. The CDR3 totals 15 residues. CDR3: CASSYRPRSGAGYTF. Written as DNA, the CDR3 is TGTGCCAGCAGTTACAGGCCCCGTTCTGGAGCTGGCTACACCTTC.

The rearrangement uses TRBV3-1 (or the pseudogene TRBV3-2) and TRBJ2-1; TRBD2 matches 9 bases. This CDR3 is built from 15 residues. Looked up from germline, CDR1 is LGHDT and CDR2 is YNNKEL (reference sequence). J gave up 7 bases and V 0 bases, and 4 bases lay outside the gene matches. CDR3 protein: CASSQDGREGNEQFF. Written as DNA, the CDR3 is TGTGCCAGCAGCCAAGATGGGCGGGAGGGTAATGAGCAGTTCTTC.

This chain links TRBV2 with TRBJ1-5; the D gene is possibly TRBD1 (5 bases). This CDR3 is built from 13 residues. CDR1 SNHLY and CDR2 FYNNEI come from the germline V gene. Trimming stripped 7 bases from V and 0 bases from J, with 7 bases between. The CDR3 nucleotides are TGTGCCAGCATGACAGATAGCAATCAGCCCCAGCATTTT. Translation gives CASMTDSNQPQHF.

The rearrangement links TRBV5-1 to TRBJ1-3, with a possible D match to TRBD1 (6 bases). Germline V gene lookup returns CDR1 SGHRS and CDR2 YFSETQ. V was clipped by 4 bases and J by 0 bases, with 17 bases between them. There are 17 residues in the CDR3. The CDR3 spells CASSQGLQGPSGNTIYF. The CDR3 DNA reads as TGCGCCAGCAGCCAGGGATTACAGGGCCCCTCTGGAAACACCATATATTTT. Full variable domain (remainder filled in from reference TRBV5-1 and TRBJ1-3): KAGVTQTPRYLIKTRGQQVTLSCSPISGHRSVSWYQQTPGQGLQFLFEYFSETQRNKGNFPGRFSGRQFSNSRSEMNVSTLELGDSALYLCASSQGLQGPSGNTIYFGEGSWLTVV.

The chain carries TRBV12-5 and TRBJ1-5; 10 bases align to TRBD1. CDR1 LGHNT and CDR2 FRNRAP come from the germline V gene. Germline trimming cut 5 bases from V and 4 bases from J; bases unmatched to any gene: 11. This CDR3 is 17 amino acids long. CDR3 in amino acids: CASGGDRGGLTNQPQHF. The CDR3 DNA is TGTGCTAGTGGTGGGGACAGGGGTGGACTTACGAATCAGCCCCAGCATTTT.

The V call is TRBV2, the J call TRBJ1-2, with D perhaps matching TRBD1 (6 bases). Per germline, CDR1 SNHLY and CDR2 FYNNEI. V shed 6 bases and J shed 4 bases, with 15 bases lying between them. The CDR3 runs to 14 residues. CDR3 sequence reads: CASSTEGQRYGYTF. CDR3 in DNA: TGTGCCAGCAGCACTGAAGGACAGCGCTATGGCTACACCTTC.

The chain links TRBV28 to TRBJ1-1; D is undetermined. Trimming cost V 4 bases and J 6 bases, with 6 bases left between them. The CDR3 is 11 amino acids. Germline V gene lookup returns CDR1 MDHEN and CDR2 SYDVKM. This CDR3 reads CASSSYAEAFF. Here the CDR3 DNA reads TGTGCCAGCAGTTCCTACGCTGAAGCTTTCTTT.

This sequence joins TRBV29-1 and TRBJ1-1, with a possible D match to TRBD1 (5 bases). Trimming took 7 bases from V and 4 from J, leaving 16 bases between them. Germline V lookup: CDR1 SQVTM, CDR2 ANQGSEA. The CDR3 runs 13 residues. CDR3 region: CSATSTRGTEAFF. CDR3 in DNA: TGCAGCGCCACTAGCACAAGGGGCACTGAAGCTTTCTTT.

With regard to this clone: Distinct nucleotide sequences in the sample also encode this CDR3. The V and J genes are TRBV5-1 and TRBJ1-6; D may be TRBD1 (5 bases). CDR3 size: 16 residues. Trimming removed 0 bases at V and 6 bases at J, with 13 bases between. CDR1 and CDR2 (germline): SGHRS, YFSETQ. The CDR3 region is CASSLDRGPGNSPLHF. The CDR3, as DNA: TGCGCCAGCAGCTTGGATAGGGGTCCAGGTAATTCACCCCTCCACTTT.

J is TRBJ1-2 and V is TRBV3-1 (or the pseudogene TRBV3-2); D gene ambiguous. This CDR3 region has 14 residues. V lost 4 bases and J 1 base, leaving 10 bases between the germline ends. Looked up from germline, CDR1 is LGHDT and CDR2 is YNNKEL (reference sequence). The chain's CDR3 is CASSRLGNNYGYTF. In nucleotides, the CDR3 is TGTGCCAGCAGCCGCCTCGGTAATAACTATGGCTACACCTTC.

V and J are TRBV5-1 and TRBJ1-6; 10 bases line up with TRBD1. The V and J ends lost 4 bases and 9 bases, in that order; junction bases with no gene match: 4. Germline assignment: CDR1 SGHRS and CDR2 YFSETQ. This CDR3 has 14 amino acids. CDR3 in amino acids: CASSKGQGFSPLHF. The CDR3 nucleotides read TGCGCCAGCAGCAAGGGACAGGGGTTTTCACCCCTCCACTTT.